This T cell receptor beta chain is drawn from a study of CD8 T cells in ankylosing spondylitis. Study-wide results and caveats: Before this, some motif variants had been reported in reactive arthritis synovial fluid and blood. The study looked at matched synovial fluid samples from ankylosing spondylitis patients. Disease-linked clones were reported to be significantly enriched there. Seemingly characteristic of ankylosing spondylitis blood was a TCR beta motif consisting of 7 or 8 highly homologous variants.

From germline, CDR1 is MNHEY and CDR2 SMNVEV (reference sequence). J lost 3 bases, V lost 5 bases, and 8 bases had no gene match. The length of the CDR3 is 16 residues. This clonotype was observed a few times. Its antigen is still unknown. TCRdb re-derived calls from the 5' RACE reads in MiXCR, one entry per CDR3 protein. The sample holds over 600,000 distinct CDR3 sequences, 15% to 20% seen once. Sequencing was performed on blood, either unsorted or a sorted T cell fraction (not recorded which). The chain employs TRBV27 and TRBJ2-1; 9 positions match TRBD2. The TCR sequence derives from a male donor with ankylosing spondylitis. The CDR3 is CASSRLTSGSYNEQFF. In DNA form, the CDR3 reads TGTGCCAGCAGTCGACTGACTAGCGGAAGCTACAATGAGCAGTTCTTC.